The rows below give T cell receptor beta chains drawn from one sample of a study of regulatory T cells in long-lasting Graves disease. TCRdb re-derived calls from the multiplex PCR reads in MiXCR, one entry per CDR3 protein. Of 400,000 to 550,000 distinct CDR3 sequences listed, roughly 17% are singletons. A further study also used this sample, focusing on T cells in Graves' hyperthyroidism and ophthalmopathy.

Specimen: peripheral blood mononuclear cells (PBMCs), collected at new diagnosis, from a patient treated with antithyroid drugs. Receptor source: a young woman with Graves disease. CDR3s leave out the opening cysteine and the closing phenylalanine or tryptophan.

V	J	CDR3
TRBV5-6	TRBJ2-3	ASSAPGTGVADTQY
TRBV7-2	TRBJ1-5	ASSLVPDQPQH
TRBV11-1	TRBJ2-5	ASSLRNGETQY
TRBV2	TRBJ1-5	ASSEAFSNQPQH
TRBV5-1	TRBJ2-5	ASSSSSTGTRLNGETQY
TRBV10-1	TRBJ2-7	ASTGLAGGPRSYERY
TRBV6-1	TRBJ1-1	ASSGTAPTEAF
TRBV7-9	TRBJ2-2	ASSSGTANTGELF
TRBV3-1	TRBJ2-2	ASSQSGRGGELF
TRBV20-1	TRBJ2-3	SASRSGLSTDTQY
TRBV18	TRBJ2-1	ASSPIGLAGALEQF
TRBV3-1	TRBJ1-4	ASSPWRQIPEKLF
TRBV4-1	TRBJ1-2	ASSQEPGQGGIDGYT
TRBV28	TRBJ1-5	ASNPRQGLGNQPQH
TRBV4-3	TRBJ1-5	ASSQDYGQRNQPQH
TRBV28	TRBJ2-7	ASSEFRGAGYYEQY
TRBV20-1	TRBJ2-2	SARGQGAIGELF
TRBV11-2	TRBJ2-1	ASSFQTSGALGEQF
TRBV10-3	TRBJ2-3	AISDSTDTQY
TRBV28	TRBJ1-5	ASSLRQGADQPQH
TRBV11-1	TRBJ2-7	ASSPIRGFWVRTGGSYEQY
TRBV6-5	TRBJ2-7	ASSYGTSGFEQY
TRBV7-9	TRBJ1-2	ASSSRLNGTQKYGYT
TRBV6-1	TRBJ1-1	ASRQTGVSNTEAF
TRBV5-1	TRBJ1-3	ASSLEGLTTGNTIY
TRBV29-1	TRBJ2-5	SVALAAEGAQETQY
TRBV20-1	TRBJ1-2	SATGERNYGYT